What follows describes a single TCR beta chain. These data are taken from a study of blood T cell repertoires in COVID-19. Germline-derived CDR1 and CDR2 are MNHNS and SASEGT. CDR3 length: 16 residues. The ends lost 4 bases at V and 7 bases at J; junction bases unmatched: 11. Only in-frame clones appear in the TCRdb table, and some are missing; sequencing was by immunoSEQ multiplex PCR. The data hold about 270,000 clones, with around 89% observed a single time. The chain uses TRBV6-1 and TRBJ1-5; 9 bases line up with TRBD1. The receptor was isolated from a woman in her 30s with acute COVID-19. Sequencing was done on a sample of PBMCs or T cells enriched from blood (not recorded which). CDR3 nucleotides: TGTGCCAGCAGTGGAACCGGGACAGGGTTCTGGCAGCCCCAGCATTTT. Amino acid sequence: CASSGTGTGFWQPQHF.